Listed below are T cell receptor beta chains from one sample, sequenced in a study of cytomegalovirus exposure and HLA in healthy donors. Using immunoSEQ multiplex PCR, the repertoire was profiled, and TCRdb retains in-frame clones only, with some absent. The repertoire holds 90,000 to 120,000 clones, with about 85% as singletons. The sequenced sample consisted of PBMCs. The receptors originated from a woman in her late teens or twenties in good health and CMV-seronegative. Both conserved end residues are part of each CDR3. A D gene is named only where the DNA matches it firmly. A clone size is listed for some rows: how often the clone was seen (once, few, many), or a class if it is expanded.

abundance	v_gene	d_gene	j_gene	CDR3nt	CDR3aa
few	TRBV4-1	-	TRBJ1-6	TGCGCCAGCAGCCAACAACAGGTGATCTCCTATAATTCACCCCTCCACTTT	CASSQQQVISYNSPLHF
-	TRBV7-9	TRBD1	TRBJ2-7	TGTGCCAGCAGCTGGGACAGTTCTTACGAGCAGTACTTC	CASSWDSSYEQYF
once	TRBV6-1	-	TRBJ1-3	TGTGCCAGCAGTGTAGGGGGAGAAGGAAACACCATATATTTT	CASSVGGEGNTIYF
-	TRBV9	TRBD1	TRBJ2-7	TGTGCCAGCAGCGTAGAGGGACAGGGGGGATACGAGCAGTACTTC	CASSVEGQGGYEQYF
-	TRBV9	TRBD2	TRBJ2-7	TGTGCCAGCAGTCCGGCTAGCGGGACAACCTACGAGCAGTACTTC	CASSPASGTTYEQYF
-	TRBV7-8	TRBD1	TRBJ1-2	TGTGCCAGCAGCCAGGCTACAGGGGGGCCGGAGGGCTATGGCTACACCTTC	CASSQATGGPEGYGYTF
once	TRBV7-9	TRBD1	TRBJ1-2	TGTGCCAGCAGCCCCCAGTCTTCCAGACAGGGTAACTATGGCTACACCTTC	CASSPQSSRQGNYGYTF
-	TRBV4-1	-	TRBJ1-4	TGCGCCAGCAGCCAAGATGGCGGGGGCGAAACTAATGAAAAACTGTTTTTT	CASSQDGGGETNEKLFF
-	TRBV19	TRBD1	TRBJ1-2	TGTGCCAGCCGGACAGGGGGCTATGGCTACACCTTC	CASRTGGYGYTF
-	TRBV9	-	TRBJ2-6	TGTGCCAGCAGCGTAGGTGAGGGCCCTGGGGCCAACGTCCTGACTTTC	CASSVGEGPGANVLTF
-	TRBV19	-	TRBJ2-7	TGTGCCAGTAGTCCCCGGGACAACTCCTACGAGCAGTACTTC	CASSPRDNSYEQYF
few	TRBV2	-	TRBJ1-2	TGTGCCAGCAGTGACGGGGGAGGGTATGGCTACACCTTC	CASSDGGGYGYTF
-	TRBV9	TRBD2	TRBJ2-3	TGTGCCAGCGGATCCCGGGGGGATAGCACAGATACGCAGTATTTT	CASGSRGDSTDTQYF
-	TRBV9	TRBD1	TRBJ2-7	TGTGCCAGCAGTCTCGGACAGGGGAGGTCCTACGAGCAGTACTTC	CASSLGQGRSYEQYF
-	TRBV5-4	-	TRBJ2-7	TGTGCCAGCAGCTTTGGACAGAGCTACGAGCAGTACTTC	CASSFGQSYEQYF
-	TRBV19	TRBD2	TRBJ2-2	TGTGCCAGTAGTCTCCCGGGACTAGCGGGGGGCGCCGGGGAGCTGTTTTTT	CASSLPGLAGGAGELFF
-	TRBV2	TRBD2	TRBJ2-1	TGTGCCAGCAGTGAAGCGCCCCTAGCGGGGGGTCCGAGCTCCTACAATGAGCAGTTCTTC	CASSEAPLAGGPSSYNEQFF
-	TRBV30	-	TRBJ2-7	TGTGCCTGGCGAGGGCGGGCGGGTATTTACGAGCAGTACTTC	CAWRGRAGIYEQYF
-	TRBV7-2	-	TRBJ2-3	TGTGCCAGCAGCCCCCGGCGGGGTTTCACAGATACGCAGTATTTT	CASSPRRGFTDTQYF
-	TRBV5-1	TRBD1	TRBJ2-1	TGCGCCAGCAGCTCAGATTCCGGGACAGGAAGGTTCAATGAGCAGTTCTTC	CASSSDSGTGRFNEQFF
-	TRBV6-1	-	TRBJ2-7	TGTGCCAGCAGTGAACCGGGACACCCCCCCTACGAGCAGTACTTC	CASSEPGHPPYEQYF
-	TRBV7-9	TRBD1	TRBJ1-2	TGTGCCACCTCAGGGGATCGATTTCAGGGGGTTTGGGTCGGCTACACCTTC	CATSGDRFQGVWVGYTF
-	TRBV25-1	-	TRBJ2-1	TGTGCCAGCAGTAAGGGAGCGGAGTCCTACAATGAGCAGTTCTTC	CASSKGAESYNEQFF
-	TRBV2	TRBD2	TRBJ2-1	TGTGCCAGCAGGGTCGGACTAGCGGGGCGGAATGAGCAGTTCTTC	CASRVGLAGRNEQFF
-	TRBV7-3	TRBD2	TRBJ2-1	TGTGCCAGCAGCGGAACTAGCGGGGGGCCCTCCTACAATGAGCAGTTCTTC	CASSGTSGGPSYNEQFF
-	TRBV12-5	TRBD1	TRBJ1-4	TGTGCTAGTGGTTTGGTTCGGACAGGGGCGATTACAACTAATGAAAAACTGTTTTTT	CASGLVRTGAITTNEKLFF
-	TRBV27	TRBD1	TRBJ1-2	TGTGCCAGCAGTGACAGGGGGAACTATGGCTACACCTTC	CASSDRGNYGYTF
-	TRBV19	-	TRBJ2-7	TGTGCCAGTAGTATTCAGGGATCACACGAGCAGTACTTC	CASSIQGSHEQYF
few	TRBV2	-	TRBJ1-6	TGTGCCAGCACGGGGGGTGGGAGATCACCCCTCCACTTT	CASTGGGRSPLHF
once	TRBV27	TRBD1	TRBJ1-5	TGTGCCAGCAGTCAGCGGACAGGGGGTAGCCAGCCCCAGCATTTT	CASSQRTGGSQPQHF
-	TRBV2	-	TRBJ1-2	TGTGCCAGCAGTGACCGCGGCAGTTCCTATGGCTACACCTTC	CASSDRGSSYGYTF
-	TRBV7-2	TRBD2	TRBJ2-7	TGTGCCAGCAGCTTAGGATGGGGGGGGTCCCCCTACGAGCAGTACTTC	CASSLGWGGSPYEQYF
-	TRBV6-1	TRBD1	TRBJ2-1	TGTGCCAGCAGTGTTGAGACAGGGGTTTACAATGAGCAGTTCTTC	CASSVETGVYNEQFF
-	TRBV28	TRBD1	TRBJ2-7	TGTGCCAGCACCATGGGGGCAGGGGGCTACGAGCAGTACTTC	CASTMGAGGYEQYF
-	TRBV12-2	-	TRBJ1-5	TGTGCAAGTCGCTTATATCCACAGACAGGGGGCAGCCAGCCCCAGCATTTT	CASRLYPQTGGSQPQHF
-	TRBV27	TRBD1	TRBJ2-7	TGTGCCAGCAGAACGACCGGGACAGGGGCCAGCAGGGCCTACGAGCAGTACTTC	CASRTTGTGASRAYEQYF
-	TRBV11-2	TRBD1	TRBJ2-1	TGTGCCAGCAGCTTACGACAGGGTGTCGCCTACAATGAGCAGTTCTTC	CASSLRQGVAYNEQFF
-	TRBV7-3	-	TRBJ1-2	TGTGCCAGCAGCCCGAAGACAGGAGAGGCGAGATCGGGCTACACCTTC	CASSPKTGEARSGYTF
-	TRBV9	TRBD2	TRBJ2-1	TGTGCCAGCAGCGTAGCTACGGGGGGGAGGTACAATGAGCAGTTCTTC	CASSVATGGRYNEQFF
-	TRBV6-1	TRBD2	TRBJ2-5	TGTGCCAGCAGTGACCAGCGGGGGGTCCAAGAGACCCAGTACTTC	CASSDQRGVQETQYF
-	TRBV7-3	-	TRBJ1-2	TGTGCCAGCAGCTTAACCTCGACTGGAGCTGGTGGCTACACCTTC	CASSLTSTGAGGYTF
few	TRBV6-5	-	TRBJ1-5	TGTGCCAGCAGTTACTCGGCAGGCAATCAGCCCCAGCATTTT	CASSYSAGNQPQHF